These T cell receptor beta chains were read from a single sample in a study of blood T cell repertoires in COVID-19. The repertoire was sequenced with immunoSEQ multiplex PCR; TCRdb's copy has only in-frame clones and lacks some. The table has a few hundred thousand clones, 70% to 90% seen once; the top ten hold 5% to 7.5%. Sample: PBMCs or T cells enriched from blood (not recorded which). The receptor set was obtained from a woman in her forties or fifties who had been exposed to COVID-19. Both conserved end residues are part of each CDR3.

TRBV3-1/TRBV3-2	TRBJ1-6	CASSQGQGIYNSPLHF
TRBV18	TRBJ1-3	CASSPDREGNTIYF
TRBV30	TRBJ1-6	CAWSGDRRSPLHF
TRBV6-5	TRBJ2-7	CASRLDRGVDEQYF
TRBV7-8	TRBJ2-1	CASSPGLVGGLSYNEQFF
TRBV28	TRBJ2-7	CASSHSYAYEQYF
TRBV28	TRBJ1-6	CATQGNSPLHF
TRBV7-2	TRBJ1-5	CASSAGRVNQPQHF
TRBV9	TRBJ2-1	CASSSTGQGRRAEQFF
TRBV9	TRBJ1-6	CASSVASGQGFDSPLHF
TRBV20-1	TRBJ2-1	CSARDYNEQFF
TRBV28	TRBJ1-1	CASRQTGARNTEAFF
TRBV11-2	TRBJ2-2	CASSSTRNTGELFF
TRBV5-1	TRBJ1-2	CASSDRTTGVGDGYTF
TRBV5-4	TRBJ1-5	CASSFGRQGPFGPQHF
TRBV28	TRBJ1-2	CASNLPGGAYGYTF
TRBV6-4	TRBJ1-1	CASSGTENTEAFF
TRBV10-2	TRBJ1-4	CASSELRREKLFF
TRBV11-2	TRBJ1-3	CASSLAPVGGRRNTIYF
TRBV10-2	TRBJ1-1	CASSEPGGPAFF
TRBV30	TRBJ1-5	CAWSRQKNQPQHF
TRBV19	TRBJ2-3	CASSMGQPARDTQYF
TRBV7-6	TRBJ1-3	CASSPTIGRSGNTIYF
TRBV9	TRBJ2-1	CASSVDGGGAEYEQFF
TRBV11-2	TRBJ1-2	CASSSSGSALYYGYTF
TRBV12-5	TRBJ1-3	CASGSGGAGNTIYF
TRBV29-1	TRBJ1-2	CSVEGVSGQGPRSRVGYTF
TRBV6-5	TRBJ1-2	CASSRPGGDYGYTF
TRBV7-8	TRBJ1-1	CASSFHAGGRTEAFF
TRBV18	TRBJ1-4	CASSPELQGTNEKLFF
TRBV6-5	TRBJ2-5	CASRFPGLGGETQYF
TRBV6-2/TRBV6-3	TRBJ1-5	CASSYVNQPQHF
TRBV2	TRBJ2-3	CASRNPGYTQYF
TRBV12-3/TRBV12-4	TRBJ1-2	CASSLEGVGYTF
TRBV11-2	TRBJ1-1	CASSLTRITEAFF
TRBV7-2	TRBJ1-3	CASSLNRVGNTIYF
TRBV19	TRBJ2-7	CASSSDRSYEQYF
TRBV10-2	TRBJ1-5	CASSEAGDNQPQHF
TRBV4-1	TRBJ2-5	CASSQGTSGGTETQYF
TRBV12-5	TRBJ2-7	CASGLGLHTYEQYF
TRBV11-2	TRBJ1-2	CASSDGQLDGYTF